This T cell receptor beta chain was observed in a study of blood T cell repertoires in COVID-19. Assay: immunoSEQ multiplex PCR; the TCRdb copy retains only in-frame clones and omits some. This sample has about half a million clones, with 75% to 90% found just once. Germline loops: CDR1 LNHDA, CDR2 SQIVND (reference sequence). This CDR3 is built from 15 residues. The V end was cut by 3 bases, the J end by 5 bases, with 13 bases between. This chain connects TRBV19 to TRBJ1-4; D is uncertain. The clonotype originates from a human donor in a cohort sampled during active COVID-19. The sample consisted of peripheral blood. CDR3 nucleotide sequence: TGTGCCAGTAGTATTCAAAAGGTGGAGAATGAAAAACTGTTTTTT. Translation: CASSIQKVENEKLFF.